The 13 T cell receptor beta chains presented below share a single source sample, sequenced in a study of control samples from healthy donors and cancer patients. The repertoire was sequenced with immunoSEQ multiplex PCR; TCRdb's copy has only in-frame clones and lacks some. The sample carries tens of thousands of clones, roughly 94% recorded once. The sequenced sample consisted of blood. These receptor sequences come from a man in his 60s in good health.

J is TRBJ1-2 and V is TRBV19; D unresolved. Trimming left V 6 bases short and J 4 bases short, with 9 bases between. The CDR3 runs to 12 residues. Germline V gene lookup returns CDR1 LNHDA and CDR2 SQIVND (reference sequence). The CDR3 DNA reads TGTGCCAGTAGGGGAGTGGGCTATGGCTACACCTTC. Its translation is CASRGVGYGYTF.

The V call is TRBV28, the J call TRBJ1-5; TRBD1 matches 7 bases. The CDR3 runs 14 residues. V was clipped by 6 bases and J by 5 bases; unmatched bases: 7. Germline V CDR1 and CDR2: MDHEN, SYDVKM. CDR3 in DNA: TGTGCCAGCAGAACTATTCAGGGGGATCAGCCCCAGCATTTT. This gives the protein CASRTIQGDQPQHF.

J is TRBJ2-7 and V is TRBV12-3 or TRBV12-4, with D unresolved. The CDR3 loop spans 11 amino acids. Deletions cut 5 bases from V and 4 bases from J, with 6 bases between. CDR3 sequence: CASSPNYEQYF. The CDR3 coding sequence is TGTGCCAGCAGTCCAAATTACGAGCAGTACTTC.

The rearrangement joins TRBV7-2 to TRBJ1-4, with 7 bases fitting TRBD1. CDR3 size: 14 residues. J gave up 8 bases and V 5 bases, and 8 bases lay outside the gene matches. Germline-derived CDR1 and CDR2 are SGHTA and FQGNSA. As DNA, the CDR3 is TGTGCCAGCAGCAAACCGGGACAGCCCGAAAAACTGTTTTTT. Its protein is CASSKPGQPEKLFF.

The chain uses TRBV28 and TRBJ2-7, with a weak D call TRBD1 (5 bases). Trimming pared 10 bases from V and 1 base from J, leaving 11 bases between. The CDR3 is 12 amino acids. Germline CDR1 reads MDHEN; CDR2 reads SYDVKM. CDR3 loop: CATRQLSYEQYF. The CDR3 bases are TGTGCCACCCGACAGTTATCCTACGAGCAGTACTTC.

V is TRBV21-1 and J is TRBJ2-1; the table assigns TRBD1, which was not confirmed against the DNA. TRBV21-1 is given as a pseudogene. This CDR3 is built from 16 residues. The CDR3 reads CASSTGGSGPYNEQFF. CDR3 bases: TGTGCCAGCAGCACAGGGGGAAGCGGTCCCTACAATGAGCAGTTCTTC.

The V gene is TRBV6-5, the J gene TRBJ1-6; possible D gene TRBD1, 6 bases. This CDR3 contains 14 residues. V was clipped by 9 bases and J by 3 bases, with 12 bases between them. Germline CDR1 and CDR2: MNHEY and SVGAGI. CDR3 in amino acids: CASETGNYNSPLHF. The CDR3 DNA follows: TGTGCCAGTGAGACAGGAAACTATAATTCACCCCTCCACTTT.

CDR3 protein: CASIRAGVGTGELFF. DNA of the CDR3: TGTGCCAGCATTCGGGCGGGAGTGGGGACCGGGGAGCTGTTTTTT. The chain couples TRBV28 to TRBJ2-2; TRBD2 aligns across 7 bases. The trim removed 7 bases at V and 5 bases at J, leaving 10 bases unmatched. The CDR3 is 15 amino acids. Germline loops: CDR1 MDHEN, CDR2 SYDVKM.

The chain employs TRBV2 and TRBJ2-2; D possibly uses TRBD1 or TRBD2 (6 bases each). The V gene lost 8 bases and the J gene lost 4 bases, with 17 bases spanning the gap. The CDR3 extends over 15 amino acids. Germline V gives CDR1 SNHLY, CDR2 FYNNEI. The CDR3 protein is CASLKSGGGTGELFF. DNA of the CDR3: TGTGCCAGCCTAAAATCAGGAGGGGGCACCGGGGAGCTGTTTTTT.

The rearrangement links TRBV9 to TRBJ2-7, with TRBD2 matching 13 bases. Trimming at V came to 0 bases and at J to 2 bases, leaving 2 bases not matched to a gene. Germline V lookup: CDR1 SGDLS, CDR2 YYNGEE. CDR3 length: 16 residues. DNA of the CDR3: TGTGCCAGCAGCGTAGGAGGGACTAGCGGGGCCTACGAGCAGTACTTC. Translating it yields CASSVGGTSGAYEQYF.

The count of this clone is one. The chain links TRBV11-2 to TRBJ2-6; TRBD1 aligns across 9 bases. The CDR3 is 18 residues long. CDR1 SGHAT and CDR2 FQNNGV come from the germline V gene. Trimming at V came to 4 bases and at J to 1 base, leaving 8 bases not matched to a gene. CDR3 amino acids: CASSSTGGAGSGANVLTF. For the CDR3, the DNA is TGTGCCAGCAGCTCCACAGGGGGCGCGGGATCTGGGGCCAACGTCCTGACTTTC.

The sample holds one count of this clone. The rearrangement uses TRBV6-5 and TRBJ2-5, with 7 bases aligning to TRBD2. J gave up 4 bases and V 0 bases, and 8 bases lay outside the gene matches. This CDR3 contains 16 residues. Germline lookup yields CDR1 MNHEY and CDR2 SVGAGI. The CDR3 protein is CASSYSLAGVGETQYF. CDR3 nucleotides: TGTGCCAGCAGTTACTCTCTCGCGGGAGTAGGAGAGACCCAGTACTTC.

The J gene is TRBJ2-1, the V gene TRBV5-1, with D maybe TRBD2 (6 bases). CDR1 is SGHRS, CDR2 YFSETQ, per germline. The CDR3 has 16 residues. With 4 bases removed from V and 0 bases from J, the gap between germline ends came to 14 bases. In DNA form, the CDR3 reads TGCGCCAGCAGCCCCGGAGGGATGGTCTCCTACAATGAGCAGTTCTTC. Its protein is CASSPGGMVSYNEQFF.